This TCR beta chain stems from a study of shared clonotypes between healthy human individuals. Study-wide points: In a handful of donors, around 5.5% of naive CD4 clonotypes appeared in common. Owing to a small donor count, the genetic and exposure-history diversity represented was limited.

Germline CDR1 SGHNT, CDR2 YENEEA. There are 13 residues in the CDR3. V lost 1 base and J 5 bases, leaving 7 bases between the germline ends. In its sample, this clone was seen once. Antigen unknown. Here immunoSEQ multiplex PCR was the method, and the copy in TCRdb shows in-frame clones only, minus some. The sample contains approximately 330,000 clones, around four fifths of which appear only once. Adults of Caucasian background living in Nashville, Tennessee made up all donors. The V call is TRBV11-3, the J call TRBJ2-3; D call uncertain. Source material: memory CD4+ T cells sorted from blood. Sample subset: CD45RA-negative fraction. This TCR came from a man aged 30-40 years in good health. CDR3 DNA: TGTGCCAGCAGCTTAGGCTCTAAAGATACGCAGTATTTT. It specifies CASSLGSKDTQYF.